The 16 T cell receptor beta chains presented below share a single source sample, sequenced in a study of identical twins. TCRdb re-analysed the 5' RACE reads in MiXCR, keeping a single row per CDR3 protein. There are about 200,000 distinct CDR3 sequences in the sample; about 16% occur only once, and 40% lies in the top ten. This same sample was also taken into another study, of T cells expressing NK-cell markers.

Sequenced material: CD8+ T cells sorted from blood. The receptors derive from a young woman in good health.

The chain uses TRBV7-9 and TRBJ1-2; 10 positions agree with TRBD1. Per the germline V gene, CDR1 is SEHNR and CDR2 is FQNEAQ (reference sequence). Germline trimming cut 5 bases from V and 0 bases from J; bases unmatched to any gene: 3. The CDR3 is 15 amino acids. The CDR3 reads CASSDGQGANYGYTF. As DNA, the CDR3 is TGTGCCAGCAGCGACGGACAGGGGGCTAACTATGGCTACACCTTC.

In this sample, this clonotype turned up a few times. The rearrangement links TRBV7-6 to TRBJ2-1; the D is unclear. The V gene's germline CDR1 is SGHVS and CDR2 FNYEAQ. The CDR3 consists of 16 residues. V lost 0 bases to trimming and J lost 0 bases, with 9 bases between them. The CDR3 DNA reads as TGTGCCAGCAGCTTAGCGGATCAAGGCTCCTACAATGAGCAGTTCTTC. Translating gives CASSLADQGSYNEQFF. The whole variable domain, remainder taken from reference TRBV7-6 and TRBJ2-1, is GAGVSQSPRYKVTKRGQDVALRCDPISGHVSLYWYRQALGQGPEFLTYFNYEAQQDKSGLPNDRFSAERPEGSISTLTIQRTEQRDSAMYRCASSLADQGSYNEQFFGPGTRLTVL.

V usage is TRBV7-9 and J usage is TRBJ2-3, with 10 positions matching TRBD2. Trimming removed 4 bases from V and 4 bases from J; junction bases left unmatched: 8. The CDR3 runs to 16 residues. CDR1 and CDR2 from the germline V gene are SEHNR and FQNEAQ (reference sequence). The chain's CDR3 is CASSSAPSGGADTQYF. CDR3 sequence (DNA): TGTGCCAGCAGCTCCGCCCCTAGCGGGGGCGCAGATACGCAGTATTTT. The full variable domain, in which reference TRBV7-9 and TRBJ2-3 provide the parts outside the CDR3, is DTGVSQNPRHKITKRGQNVTFRCDPISEHNRLYWYRQTLGQGPEFLTYFQNEAQLEKSRLLSDRFSAERPKGSFSTLEIQRTEQGDSAMYLCASSSAPSGGADTQYFGPGTRLTVL.

The chain uses TRBV7-2 and TRBJ2-3; 8 positions agree with TRBD2. J lost 2 bases, V lost 0 bases, and 1 base had no gene match. The CDR3 totals 15 residues. Germline-derived CDR1 and CDR2 are SGHTA and FQGNSA. This CDR3 is CASSLASGDTDTQYF. CDR3 nucleotides: TGTGCCAGCAGCTTAGCTAGCGGGGACACAGATACGCAGTATTTT.

This clonotype was seen more than once but under ten times. This chain uses TRBV13 with TRBJ2-1; TRBD2 aligns across 8 bases. The germline CDR1 and CDR2 sequences are PRHDT and FYEKMQ (reference sequence). This CDR3 contains 17 residues. V dropped 4 bases and J dropped 3; count of bases not matched to a gene: 11. The CDR3 region is CASSSRDGRGYYNEQFF. Written as DNA, the CDR3 is TGTGCCAGCAGCTCCCGTGACGGGAGGGGATACTACAATGAGCAGTTCTTC.

The chain links TRBV11-2 to TRBJ2-7, with D unresolved. The CDR3 covers 14 residues. V was shortened by 5 bases and J by 1 base, with 12 bases between the two germline ends. Germline CDR1 SGHAT, CDR2 FQNNGV. CDR3 DNA sequence: TGTGCCAGCAGCCTAGGTATAGGGTCCTACGAGCAGTACTTC. This encodes CASSLGIGSYEQYF.

This chain connects TRBV11-2 to TRBJ2-1; 14 positions match TRBD2. CDR3 length: 20 residues. Germline assignment: CDR1 SGHAT and CDR2 FQNNGV. Germline trimming cut 6 bases from V and 9 bases from J; bases unmatched to any gene: 22. The CDR3 region is CASRRDRGLAGAPRMREQFF. DNA for the CDR3: TGTGCCAGCAGACGAGATCGGGGACTAGCGGGGGCCCCCCGTATGCGTGAGCAGTTCTTC. The variable domain in full, completed from reference TRBV11-2 and TRBJ2-1, reads EAGVAQSPRYKIIEKRQSVAFWCNPISGHATLYWYQQILGQGPKLLIQFQNNGVVDDSQLPKDRFSAERLKGVDSTLKIQPAKLEDSAVYLCASRRDRGLAGAPRMREQFFGPGTRLTVL.

This clonotype has a handful of counts. The rearrangement uses TRBV6-5 and TRBJ2-5; no clear D gene. The germline gives CDR1 MNHEY, CDR2 SVGAGI. The CDR3 is made up of 14 amino acids. V lost 0 bases, J lost 4 bases, and 9 bases lay in between. The CDR3 DNA is TGTGCCAGCAGTTACTCTCTTGTCAGAGAGACCCAGTACTTC. This codes for CASSYSLVRETQYF.

This clonotype was seen more than once but under ten times. This rearrangement joins TRBV15 to TRBJ2-7; D is uncertain. The CDR3 loop spans 14 amino acids. Germline lookup yields CDR1 LNHNV and CDR2 YYDKDF (reference sequence). V dropped 0 bases and J dropped 0 bases, with 6 bases sitting between them. The CDR3 loop is CATSRDRSSYEQYF. CDR3 nucleotide sequence: TGTGCCACCAGCAGAGACAGGAGCTCCTACGAGCAGTACTTC.

This chain joins TRBV20-1 and TRBJ2-7; D may be TRBD2 (6 bases). V lost 3 bases and J 4 bases, leaving 7 bases between the germline ends. Germline V gives CDR1 DFQATT, CDR2 SNEGSKA (reference sequence). This CDR3 has 11 amino acids. The CDR3 DNA reads TGCAGTGCTAGGCGGGGTTACGAGCAGTACTTC. It translates to CSARRGYEQYF.

The rearrangement links TRBV25-1 to TRBJ2-3; D possibly corresponds to TRBD2 (5 bases). The CDR3 runs 14 residues. The V end was cut by 5 bases, the J end by 2 bases, with 11 bases between. CDR1 is MGHDK and CDR2 is SYGVNS in the germline V gene. CDR3 sequence: CASSLASLTDTQYF. The DNA for the CDR3 is TGTGCCAGCAGTTTGGCTAGCCTCACAGATACGCAGTATTTT.

V usage is TRBV18 and J usage is TRBJ1-4; TRBD1 is a possible D gene (5 bases). Looked up from germline, CDR1 is KGHSH and CDR2 is LQKENI. V was trimmed by 4 bases and J by 8 bases, leaving 8 bases between them. This CDR3 contains 12 residues. The CDR3 sequence: CASSRDGEKLFF. The CDR3 coding sequence is TGTGCCAGCTCACGGGACGGCGAAAAACTGTTTTTT. The complete variable domain, with remaining parts taken from reference TRBV18 and TRBJ1-4, reads NAGVMQNPRHLVRRRGQEARLRCSPMKGHSHVYWYRQLPEEGLKFMVYLQKENIIDESGMPKERFSAEFPKEGPSILRIQQVVRGDSAAYFCASSRDGEKLFFGSGTQLSVL.

The V and J genes are TRBV11-2 and TRBJ2-1; 9 nucleotides agree with TRBD2. This CDR3 comprises 18 residues. CDR1 is SGHAT, CDR2 FQNNGV, per germline. V dropped 2 bases and J dropped 7; count of bases not matched to a gene: 15. The CDR3 sequence: CASSLTLSIPTSGNEQFF. The CDR3, as DNA: TGTGCCAGCAGCTTAACTCTCTCCATTCCGACTAGCGGAAATGAGCAGTTCTTC.

The sample holds a few counts of this clonotype. The V call is TRBV3-1, the J call TRBJ1-2, with D unresolved. V dropped 0 bases and J dropped 4 bases, with 15 bases sitting between them. The CDR3 is 16 residues long. The V gene's germline CDR1 is LGHDT and CDR2 YNNKEL (reference sequence). CDR3 region: CASSQDHSLHLYGYTF. DNA for the CDR3: TGTGCCAGCAGCCAAGATCACTCCCTGCACCTCTATGGCTACACCTTC. Full variable domain (outside the CDR3, taken from reference TRBV3-1 and TRBJ1-2): DTAVSQTPKYLVTQMGNDKSIKCEQNLGHDTMYWYKQDSKKFLKIMFSYNNKELIINETVPNRFSPKSPDKAHLNLHINSLELGDSAVYFCASSQDHSLHLYGYTFGSGTRLTVV.

This clonotype was counted only a few times. The chain's CDR3 is CASSAASGRDEQFF. Here the CDR3 DNA reads TGTGCCAGCTCGGCGGCTAGCGGGAGGGATGAGCAGTTCTTC. The chain employs TRBV18 and TRBJ2-1; 12 bases are shared with TRBD2. V lost 6 bases to trimming and J lost 8 bases; unmatched junction nucleotides: 5. The germline V gene has CDR1 KGHSH and CDR2 LQKENI. The CDR3 totals 14 residues.

This chain joins TRBV27 and TRBJ2-7; D gene unclear. From germline, CDR1 is MNHEY and CDR2 SMNVEV (reference sequence). V lost 3 bases and J 0 bases, leaving 12 bases between the germline ends. The CDR3 covers 15 residues. CDR3 bases: TGTGCCAGCAGTTTCGGCACCCGGAGCTCCTACGAGCAGTACTTC. This sequence encodes CASSFGTRSSYEQYF.